This passage covers 6 T cell receptor beta chains from one sample sequenced in a study of T cells after yellow fever vaccination. TCRdb re-derived calls from the 5' RACE reads in MiXCR, one entry per CDR3 protein. The repertoire includes hundreds of thousands of distinct CDR3 sequences, 17% of them detected once, and roughly 17% sits in the top ten. The source was PBMCs, collected 5 days after the first yellow fever vaccination. Source of these receptors: a man aged 18 to 29 who received the YFV17D yellow fever vaccine.

This clonotype was observed a handful of times. The chain uses TRBV18 and TRBJ1-1; 7 nucleotides match TRBD1. This CDR3 contains 14 residues. Germline CDR1 and CDR2: KGHSH and LQKENI. The V gene end was trimmed by 3 bases and the J gene end by 5 bases; junction bases not matched to a gene: 6. The CDR3 loop is CASSPVSRGTEAFF. The CDR3 bases are TGTGCCAGCTCACCGGTTAGCAGGGGGACTGAAGCTTTCTTT.

This clonotype was observed a handful of times. This may stem from a read error, because a much larger clone lies one nucleotide away. The chain links TRBV3-1 to TRBJ1-1; D not certain. V shed 1 base and J shed 5 bases, with 5 bases lying between them. The germline V gene has CDR1 LGHDT and CDR2 YNNKEL (reference sequence). This CDR3 has 12 residues. CDR3 DNA sequence: TGTGCCAGCAGCCAAGGGTGGACTGAAGCTTTCTTT. It specifies CASSQGWTEAFF.

This clonotype appeared a few times. In DNA form, the CDR3 reads TGTGCCAGCTCACCATTTGCCGGAACTGAAGCTTTCTTT. It translates to CASSPFAGTEAFF. This chain uses TRBV18 with TRBJ1-1; D ambiguous. CDR3 length: 13 residues. Trimming left V 2 bases short and J 5 bases short, with 9 bases between. From germline, CDR1 is KGHSH and CDR2 LQKENI.

The J gene is TRBJ2-2, the V gene TRBV9; D not certain. V was pared by 2 bases and J by 2 bases, with 10 bases between. Germline V gives CDR1 SGDLS, CDR2 YYNGEE. The CDR3 consists of 15 residues. Here the CDR3 reads CASSVTGSNTGELFF. The CDR3 bases are TGTGCCAGCAGCGTCACTGGGTCCAACACCGGGGAGCTGTTTTTT.

The rearrangement joins TRBV4-2 to TRBJ2-4, with D perhaps TRBD1 (5 bases). This CDR3 comprises 14 residues. V lost 1 base, J lost 2 bases, and 6 bases lay in between. Germline-derived CDR1 and CDR2 are LGHNA and YNFKEQ. CDR3 sequence reads: CASSQAGPKNIQYF. The CDR3 bases are TGTGCCAGCAGCCAAGCAGGGCCCAAAAACATTCAGTACTTC.

This clonotype was counted only a few times. The chain carries TRBV5-5 and TRBJ1-4; 8 bases are a match to TRBD1. Germline V CDR1 and CDR2: SGHKS, YYEKEE (reference sequence). The length of the CDR3 is 17 residues. With 3 bases clipped from V and 1 base from J, the junction kept 8 bases outside the gene matches. The CDR3 DNA reads as TGTGCCAGCAGCTCCGACAGGGGAGGGATAACTAATGAAAAACTGTTTTTT. Protein: CASSSDRGGITNEKLFF.